The 24 T cell receptor beta chains below come from one sample, sequenced in a study of T cell clonotyping in hematopoietic cell transplantation. Sequencing was performed with immunoSEQ multiplex PCR; in TCRdb, only in-frame clones are kept and a portion is missing. The data contain roughly 2,000 clones, 75% to 85% of them singletons. The sample consisted of peripheral blood mononuclear cells, taken 30 days after allogeneic stem cell transplant. The receptors were sampled from a male patient between 50 and 60 years old who had an allogeneic stem cell transplant from an unrelated donor, so the T cells may come from the graft donor. Some clones in this sample may be carry-over from other donors' samples.

This chain links TRBV5-1 with TRBJ2-7, with 7 bases identical to TRBD2. The V gene end was trimmed by 1 base and the J gene end by 2 bases; junction bases not matched to a gene: 12. This CDR3 has 17 residues. Germline values: CDR1 SGHRS, CDR2 YFSETQ. The DNA of the CDR3 is TGCGCCAGCAGCTTGTGGATGGCCAGCGGGGTCGCCTACGAGCAGTACTTC. Amino acids: CASSLWMASGVAYEQYF.

This clone was seen more than once but under ten times. The rearrangement links TRBV12-5 to TRBJ2-5, with TRBD2 as a possible D gene (6 bases). The CDR3 sequence is 15 residues long. Germline-derived CDR1 and CDR2 are LGHNT and FRNRAP. The V gene lost 5 bases and the J gene lost 3 bases, with 16 bases spanning the gap. DNA for the CDR3: TGTGCTAGTGGTCCCGGCGGGAACCCTAAAGAGACCCAGTACTTC. This encodes CASGPGGNPKETQYF. The full variable domain, in which reference TRBV12-5 and TRBJ2-5 provide the parts outside the CDR3, is DARVTQTPRHKVTEMGQEVTMRCQPILGHNTVFWYRQTMMQGLELLAYFRNRAPLDDSGMPKDRFSAEMPDATLATLKIQPSEPRDSAVYFCASGPGGNPKETQYFGPGTRLLVL.

The J gene is TRBJ1-4, the V gene TRBV5-1; no reliable D call. V lost 4 bases to trimming and J lost 2 bases, with 9 bases between them. CDR3 length equals 14 residues. The germline gives CDR1 SGHRS, CDR2 YFSETQ. The CDR3: CASSLTSTNEKLFF. As DNA, the CDR3 is TGCGCCAGCAGCCTCACATCGACTAATGAAAAACTGTTTTTT.

The chain combines TRBV19 with TRBJ2-5, with a weak D call TRBD2 (6 bases). V dropped 6 bases and J dropped 2 bases, with 28 bases sitting between them. There are 19 residues in the CDR3. In germline, CDR1 is LNHDA, CDR2 SQIVND (reference sequence). The CDR3 DNA reads as TGTGCCAGTAGCTATTCGGGAACCGGGACTCTCAGGTCTCAAGAGACCCAGTACTTC. Encoded protein: CASSYSGTGTLRSQETQYF.

About this clone itself: The sample carries other DNA sequences with the same CDR3. The genes are TRBV30 and TRBJ1-1, with 7 bases that match TRBD1. CDR3 length equals 12 residues. The junction had 4 bases not matched to a gene; V was cut back by 4 bases and J by 5 bases. CDR1 GTSNPN and CDR2 SVGIG come from the germline V gene (reference sequence). As DNA, the CDR3 is TGTGCCTGGACAGGGGGAACAACTGAAGCTTTCTTT. Its translation is CAWTGGTTEAFF.

This rearrangement joins TRBV6-5 to TRBJ2-1; 7 positions agree with TRBD1. The germline V gene encodes CDR1 MNHEY and CDR2 SVGAGI. The CDR3 runs to 12 residues. The junction had 10 bases not matched to a gene; V was cut back by 6 bases and J by 14 bases. The CDR3 DNA sequence: TGTGCCAGCAGCCAAAGACAGGGCCGAAAGTTCTTC. Translation: CASSQRQGRKFF.

V and J are TRBV28 and TRBJ2-7; the match to TRBD1 covers 8 bases. The germline CDR1 and CDR2 sequences are MDHEN and SYDVKM. V dropped 11 bases and J dropped 2; count of bases not matched to a gene: 5. This CDR3 contains 12 residues. CDR3 sequence reads: CASGQGPYEQYF. CDR3 nucleotide sequence: TGTGCCTCAGGACAGGGTCCCTACGAGCAGTACTTC.

The sample holds one count of this clone. The V and J genes are TRBV7-3 and TRBJ2-3, with D unclear. V dropped 0 bases and J dropped 5 bases, with 9 bases sitting between them. Germline loops: CDR1 SGHTA, CDR2 FQGTGA. This CDR3 is built from 14 residues. The CDR3 spells CASSLTSGLDTQYF. CDR3 bases: TGTGCCAGCAGCTTAACATCGGGTCTAGATACGCAGTATTTT.

The chain joins TRBV11-1 to TRBJ2-2, with unresolved D. V lost 5 bases and J 8 bases, leaving 12 bases between the germline ends. The CDR3 sequence is 13 residues long. Per germline, CDR1 SGHAT and CDR2 FQDESV (reference sequence). CDR3 in DNA: TGTGCCAGCAGCCCTTTAGGCGCTGGGGAGCTGTTTTTT. Translated: CASSPLGAGELFF.

The chain combines TRBV7-9 with TRBJ1-5, with D tentatively TRBD1 (5 bases). CDR3 length equals 16 residues. Trimming shortened V by 4 bases and J by 6 bases, and 19 bases separated the two germline ends. Germline values: CDR1 SEHNR, CDR2 FQNEAQ (reference sequence). CDR3 sequence (DNA): TGTGCCAGCAGCTCAACCCGGCAGGGAGACGGTCAGCCCCAGCATTTT. It translates to CASSSTRQGDGQPQHF.

This clone was observed a handful of times. The chain links TRBV11-2 to TRBJ1-1; D remains unclear. This CDR3 comprises 12 residues. CDR1 is SGHAT and CDR2 is FQNNGV in the germline V gene. V was pared by 2 bases and J by 9 bases, with 10 bases between. The CDR3 protein is CASSLPTFQAFF. Here the CDR3 DNA reads TGTGCCAGCAGCTTACCCACATTTCAAGCTTTCTTT.

The chain joins TRBV6-5 to TRBJ2-2; D is uncertain. Germline CDR1 MNHEY, CDR2 SVGAGI. V shed 2 bases and J shed 0 bases, with 10 bases lying between them. The CDR3 loop spans 16 amino acids. DNA of the CDR3: TGTGCCAGCAGTTACCTCCCAGGCTCGAACACCGGGGAGCTGTTTTTT. It is translated as CASSYLPGSNTGELFF.

V and J are TRBV6-5 and TRBJ1-2; the D is unclear. The CDR3 is 13 residues long. Trimming cost V 10 bases and J 1 base, with 13 bases left between them. In germline, CDR1 is MNHEY, CDR2 SVGAGI. The DNA of the CDR3 is TGTGCCACCTATACACGATTTAACTATGGCTACACCTTC. This encodes CATYTRFNYGYTF.

The genes are TRBV7-2 and TRBJ1-6; 8 positions match TRBD1. The V and J ends lost 5 bases and 0 bases, in that order; junction bases with no gene match: 6. Germline V gives CDR1 SGHTA, CDR2 FQGNSA. CDR3 length: 17 residues. Here the CDR3 DNA reads TGTGCCAGCAGCCGACAGGGGCCAAGCTCCTATAATTCACCCCTCCACTTT. Translated, it gives CASSRQGPSSYNSPLHF. Filled out from reference TRBV7-2 and TRBJ1-6, the complete variable domain reads GAGVSQSPSNKVTEKGKDVELRCDPISGHTALYWYRQSLGQGLEFLIYFQGNSAPDKSGLPSDRFSAERTGGSVSTLTIQRTQQEDSAVYLCASSRQGPSSYNSPLHFGNGTRLTVT.

The chain joins TRBV19 to TRBJ2-7, with TRBD1 as a possible D gene (6 bases). The V end lost 1 base, the J end lost 2 bases, and 9 bases lay between the germline ends. Germline V gene lookup returns CDR1 LNHDA and CDR2 SQIVND (reference sequence). The CDR3 is 14 amino acids. DNA of the CDR3: TGTGCCAGTAGTATAGCACAGGGCGCCTACGAGCAGTACTTC. Protein product: CASSIAQGAYEQYF.

The chain has TRBV13 and TRBJ2-7, with 7 bases aligning to TRBD1. Germline loops: CDR1 PRHDT, CDR2 FYEKMQ (reference sequence). CDR3 length: 16 residues. After removal of 5 bases from V and 1 base from J, the junction contained 11 bases not matched to a gene. CDR3 amino acids: CASSPDGAGGSYEQYF. CDR3 coding DNA: TGTGCCAGCAGCCCCGACGGTGCAGGGGGTTCCTACGAGCAGTACTTC.

The chain carries TRBV29-1 and TRBJ2-5, with 7 bases that match TRBD2. V shed 4 bases and J 5 bases; nucleotides not matched to a gene: 7. Per germline, CDR1 SQVTM and CDR2 ANQGSEA. The CDR3 spans 13 residues. CDR3 coding DNA: TGCAGCGTTGTCAGGGACTACCCTGAGACCCAGTACTTC. It specifies CSVVRDYPETQYF.

V is TRBV9 and J is TRBJ1-2; TRBD1 is a possible D gene (5 bases). V was shortened by 4 bases and J by 2 bases, with 15 bases between the two germline ends. The germline V gene has CDR1 SGDLS and CDR2 YYNGEE. The CDR3 loop spans 15 amino acids. The CDR3 region has the DNA TGTGCCAGCAGCCCCGGGGCCAATGGCAACTATGGCTACACCTTC. This encodes CASSPGANGNYGYTF.

The chain carries TRBV23-1 and TRBJ1-5; the match to TRBD1 covers 8 bases. TRBV23-1 is filed as an ORF, its function uncertain. The CDR3 covers 13 residues. The J segment lost 2 bases and the V segment lost 9 bases, leaving 3 bases of the junction unmatched. CDR3 residues: CASTDRGNQPQHF. CDR3 nucleotide sequence: TGCGCCAGTACGGACAGGGGCAATCAGCCCCAGCATTTT.

As DNA, the CDR3 is TGTGCCAGCAGTTACGGGACAGTAGAGGAGCAGTTCTTC. Its translation is CASSYGTVEEQFF. V is TRBV6-5 and J is TRBJ2-1, with TRBD1 matching over 7 bases. Germline lookup yields CDR1 MNHEY and CDR2 SVGAGI. The V gene end was trimmed by 2 bases and the J gene end by 10 bases; junction bases not matched to a gene: 5. This CDR3 contains 13 residues.

The chain employs TRBV6-5 and TRBJ2-5, with D maybe TRBD2 (6 bases). V lost 5 bases to trimming and J lost 5 bases, with 12 bases between them. CDR1 and CDR2 from the germline V gene are MNHEY and SVGAGI. CDR3 length: 13 amino acids. CDR3 region: CASSLAREETQYF. The CDR3 region has the DNA TGTGCCAGCAGTCTAGCCCGGGAGGAGACCCAGTACTTC.

The chain couples TRBV29-1 to TRBJ2-2, with D unclear. This CDR3 is 17 amino acids long. V was cut by 3 bases and J by 0 bases, with 17 bases left in between. The germline gives CDR1 SQVTM, CDR2 ANQGSEA. This CDR3 reads CSVEAGPKPSNTGELFF. The DNA of the CDR3 is TGCAGCGTTGAGGCCGGGCCCAAGCCGTCGAACACCGGGGAGCTGTTTTTT.

The genes are TRBV6-5 and TRBJ1-5; D unclear. CDR1 and CDR2 from the germline V gene are MNHEY and SVGAGI. The germline V and J ends were trimmed by 6 bases and 5 bases, with 11 bases remaining between them. The CDR3 runs 13 residues. This chain's CDR3 is CASRPSMHQPQHF. CDR3 nucleotides: TGTGCCAGCAGGCCCTCTATGCATCAGCCCCAGCATTTT.

The rearrangement links TRBV19 to TRBJ2-5; D possibly corresponds to TRBD2 (6 bases). The germline V and J ends were trimmed by 4 bases and 2 bases, with 8 bases remaining between them. This CDR3 has 13 residues. Germline-derived CDR1 and CDR2 are LNHDA and SQIVND (reference sequence). The CDR3 bases are TGTGCCAGTAGTAGGGACTTTCAAGAGACCCAGTACTTC. The encoded protein is CASSRDFQETQYF.